This T cell receptor beta chain was captured by sequencing in a study of T-cell reconstitution after alpha-beta-depleted transplantation in children. Study-level points and caveats: Two months or so post-transplant, alpha-beta T cells reportedly derived from several hundred expanded graft clones. It was newly produced T cells that mostly accounted for T-cell counts and diversity one year after transplant. Elevated TCRbeta diversity at day 60 was traced, in some patients, to surviving recipient T cells and thymic progenitors.

A TCRbeta library incorporating unique molecular identifiers was prepared. TCRdb used MiXCR to reprocess the PCR reads, holding one entry per CDR3 protein. The sample holds around 100,000 distinct CDR3 sequences, approximately 8% seen once. This clonotype was seen only a few times. Antigen: not known. Sequencing used PBMCs, obtained before TCRalphabeta/CD19-depleted stem cell transplant. This clonotype originated in a boy younger than 10 with acute lymphoblastic leukemia, due to receive a stem cell transplant.

The CDR3 sequence is CSARDLGLRGAGEQYF. CDR3 coding DNA: TGCAGTGCTAGAGATTTGGGCCTTCGGGGGGCGGGGGAGCAGTACTTC. V usage is TRBV20-1 and J usage is TRBJ2-7; D perhaps matches TRBD2 (7 bases). Germline values: CDR1 DFQATT, CDR2 SNEGSKA (reference sequence). The CDR3 has 16 residues. Trimming took 0 bases from V and 7 from J, leaving 22 bases between them.